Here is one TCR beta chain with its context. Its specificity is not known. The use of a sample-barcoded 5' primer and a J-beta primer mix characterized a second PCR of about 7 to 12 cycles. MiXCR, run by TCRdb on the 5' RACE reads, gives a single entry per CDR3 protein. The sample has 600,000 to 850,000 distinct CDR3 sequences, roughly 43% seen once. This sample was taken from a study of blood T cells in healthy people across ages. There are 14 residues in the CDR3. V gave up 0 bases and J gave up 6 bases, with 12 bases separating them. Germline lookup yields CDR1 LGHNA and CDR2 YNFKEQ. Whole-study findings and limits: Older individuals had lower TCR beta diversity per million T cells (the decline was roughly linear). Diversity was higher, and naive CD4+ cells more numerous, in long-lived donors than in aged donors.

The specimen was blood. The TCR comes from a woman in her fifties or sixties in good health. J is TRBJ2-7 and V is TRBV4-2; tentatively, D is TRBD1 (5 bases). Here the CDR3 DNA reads TGTGCCAGCAGCCAAGATCCAGGGTGGAGCGAGCAGTACTTC. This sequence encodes CASSQDPGWSEQYF.